These 21 T cell receptor beta chains share one sample of origin, sequenced in a study of Graves' ophthalmopathy and Graves' hyperthyroidism. RNA transcripts were the template, and TCR beta CDR3 regions were amplified from them. RT-PCR in the first round used HTBI primers; a second-round multiplex PCR followed. TCRdb independently ran MiXCR on the multiplex PCR reads; one entry per CDR3 protein. The sample has about 590,000 distinct CDR3 sequences; 35% to 45% are singletons. Sequences were obtained from peripheral blood or thyroid tissue (not recorded which). These receptors were collected from an adult man with Graves' hyperthyroidism.

This clonotype was counted at least ten times. V usage is TRBV9 and J usage is TRBJ2-7; no clear D gene. Between the trimmed V and J ends, which lost 0 bases and 6 bases, there was a span of 13 bases. The CDR3 length is 14 residues. Germline CDR1 SGDLS, CDR2 YYNGEE. The chain's CDR3 is CASSVEVRASEQYF. The CDR3 nucleotides are TGTGCCAGCAGCGTAGAGGTCCGGGCCTCCGAGCAGTACTTC.

V gene TRBV29-1 combines with J gene TRBJ2-7; 10 bases line up with TRBD2. From germline, CDR1 is SQVTM and CDR2 ANQGSEA. The CDR3 extends over 13 amino acids. The J segment lost 6 bases and the V segment lost 6 bases, leaving 8 bases of the junction unmatched. Here the CDR3 reads CSVGLAGAGEQYF. The CDR3 DNA is TGCAGCGTAGGGCTAGCGGGAGCGGGCGAGCAGTACTTC.

As for this clonotype: Being one base from a much bigger clone, this may be a read error. The chain employs TRBV24-1 and TRBJ2-5, with a weak D call TRBD1 (5 bases). CDR1 KGHDR and CDR2 SFDVKD come from the germline V gene. The V gene lost 8 bases and the J gene lost 3 bases, with 12 bases spanning the gap. CDR3 length equals 13 residues. CDR3 DNA sequence: TGTGCCACCAAGACAGTTGGAGAAGAGACCCAGTACTTC. Protein product: CATKTVGEETQYF.

A few counts support this clonotype. V is TRBV6-4 and J is TRBJ2-5; 7 bases fit TRBD2. V was clipped by 5 bases and J by 1 base; unmatched bases: 4. In germline, CDR1 is MRHNA, CDR2 SNTAGT. CDR3 length: 14 residues. CDR3 sequence reads: CASSPTSSQETQYF. The CDR3 bases are TGTGCCAGCAGTCCGACTAGCAGCCAAGAGACCCAGTACTTC.

In its sample, this clonotype was seen a few times. The CDR3 is CASSQVWTAALYEQYF. DNA for the CDR3: TGTGCCAGCAGCCAAGTATGGACAGCAGCTCTCTACGAGCAGTACTTC. The rearrangement joins TRBV14 to TRBJ2-7; D possibly corresponds to TRBD1 (6 bases). Germline values: CDR1 SGHDN, CDR2 FVKESK. This CDR3 region has 16 residues. Trimming removed 1 base from V and 3 bases from J, with 16 bases in between.

This clonotype came up many times. The CDR3 carries no conserved terminal phenylalanine or tryptophan, so it likely arises from a read error. Because the CDR3's place on the DNA is in doubt, the DNA is left out and the CDR3 is given as listed by TCRdb. The rearrangement joins TRBV2 to TRBJ1-1; whether TRBD1, the table's D call, matches the DNA was not checked. The germline V gene has CDR1 SNHLY and CDR2 FYNNEI. The CDR3 is 11 residues long, ends included. Here the CDR3 reads CASRGQHEELI.

This chain connects TRBV29-1 to TRBJ2-5; a weak D match, TRBD1 (5 bases). Germline loops: CDR1 SQVTM, CDR2 ANQGSEA. This CDR3 is built from 13 residues. Deletions cut 4 bases from V and 6 bases from J, with 15 bases between. CDR3 amino acids: CSVAGQGWKTQYF. As DNA, the CDR3 is TGCAGCGTTGCAGGTCAGGGATGGAAGACCCAGTACTTC.

This clonotype was detected only a few times. For the CDR3, the DNA is TGTGCCAGCAGCTTGGCCCCTACAGAGATTTCCAATCAGCCCCAGCATTTT. Amino acid sequence: CASSLAPTEISNQPQHF. The J gene is TRBJ1-5, the V gene TRBV7-9; D not certain. Between the trimmed V and J ends, which lost 3 bases and 3 bases, there was a span of 18 bases. The CDR3 sequence is 17 residues long. The germline V gene encodes CDR1 SEHNR and CDR2 FQNEAQ (reference sequence).

There are a few counts of this clonotype. The V call is TRBV20-1, the J call TRBJ2-3; the match to TRBD2 covers 10 bases. Trimming at V came to 4 bases and at J to 3 bases, leaving 4 bases not matched to a gene. CDR1 is DFQATT and CDR2 is SNEGSKA in the germline V gene (reference sequence). This CDR3 has 14 residues. The CDR3 protein is CSAKPGLATDTQYF. In DNA form, the CDR3 reads TGCAGTGCTAAGCCGGGACTAGCGACAGATACGCAGTATTTT.

This clonotype came up many times. The chain couples TRBV29-1 to TRBJ1-1, with D perhaps TRBD1 (5 bases). The length of the CDR3 is 11 residues. The germline gives CDR1 SQVTM, CDR2 ANQGSEA. V lost 7 bases, J lost 0 bases, and 6 bases lay in between. The CDR3 sequence is CSGTLNTEAFF. CDR3 bases: TGCAGCGGGACACTGAACACTGAAGCTTTCTTT.

The genes are TRBV20-1 and TRBJ2-7; TRBD1 aligns across 7 bases. The trim removed 5 bases at V and 1 base at J, leaving 14 bases unmatched. Germline CDR1 reads DFQATT; CDR2 reads SNEGSKA (reference sequence). The length of the CDR3 is 16 residues. CDR3 residues: CSADMRGTVFSYEQYF. The DNA for the CDR3 is TGCAGTGCTGATATGAGGGGGACAGTCTTTTCCTACGAGCAGTACTTC.

This rearrangement joins TRBV25-1 to TRBJ2-7; possibly TRBD1 or TRBD2 for D (7 bases each). The CDR3 has 13 amino acids. Germline V gene data show CDR1 as MGHDK and CDR2 as SYGVNS. The CDR3 region is CARGWEGANEQYF. In DNA, the CDR3 is TGTGCTAGAGGATGGGAGGGGGCCAACGAGCAGTACTTC.

The chain uses TRBV12-5 and TRBJ1-1; D not resolved. The CDR3 length is 11 residues. Germline assignment: CDR1 LGHNT and CDR2 FRNRAP. Between the trimmed V and J ends, which lost 3 bases and 5 bases, there was a span of 4 bases. This CDR3 is CASGLWTEAFF. The CDR3 bases are TGTGCTAGTGGTTTATGGACTGAAGCTTTCTTT.

This clonotype was counted at least ten times. This chain uses TRBV12-3 or TRBV12-4 with TRBJ2-7; D possibly corresponds to TRBD1 (6 bases). The V end was cut by 3 bases, the J end by 6 bases, with 12 bases between. There are 13 residues in the CDR3. Written as DNA, the CDR3 is TGTGCCAGCAGTTTCAGGACAGTTGGCGAGCAGTACTTC. The encoded protein is CASSFRTVGEQYF.

The V gene is TRBV29-1, the J gene TRBJ2-3; D gene uncertain. This CDR3 has 13 amino acids. V was cut by 1 base and J by 2 bases, with 7 bases left in between. The germline V gene has CDR1 SQVTM and CDR2 ANQGSEA. CDR3 loop: CSVEGQDTDTQYF. DNA of the CDR3: TGCAGCGTTGAAGGGCAGGACACAGATACGCAGTATTTT.

The rearrangement links TRBV7-9 to TRBJ2-7; 10 bases line up with TRBD2. The end of the DNA is better explained by TRBJ2-1, so the J call may be wrong. Germline CDR1 is SEHNR and CDR2 is FQNEAQ (reference sequence). The CDR3 is 17 amino acids. In DNA, the CDR3 is TGTGCCAGCAGCAGCCTAGCGGGGGAACTCTCCTACAATGAGCAGTTCTTC. Its protein product is CASSSLAGELSYNEQFF.

This clonotype has only a few counts. The V call is TRBV7-2, the J call TRBJ2-3; D gene uncertain. Per the germline V gene, CDR1 is SGHTA and CDR2 is FQGNSA. V gave up 4 bases and J gave up 1 base, with 9 bases separating them. The CDR3 runs to 14 residues. CDR3 DNA sequence: TGTGCCAGCAGCTCTGTGGGCGGCACAGATACGCAGTATTTT. Translating it yields CASSSVGGTDTQYF.

This chain uses TRBV29-1 with TRBJ1-1, with 9 bases aligning to TRBD1. The CDR3 is made up of 12 amino acids. V lost 6 bases and J lost 4; bases outside the gene matches: 3. The germline V gene has CDR1 SQVTM and CDR2 ANQGSEA. CDR3 protein: CSVGQGGTEAFF. CDR3 nucleotides: TGCAGCGTGGGACAGGGCGGCACTGAAGCTTTCTTT.

This clonotype has a count of ten or more. The rearrangement joins TRBV7-9 to TRBJ2-7, with TRBD1 matching 8 bases. Germline values: CDR1 SEHNR, CDR2 FQNEAQ (reference sequence). The trim removed 1 base at V and 2 bases at J, leaving 10 bases unmatched. The CDR3 runs 17 residues. The CDR3 loop is CASSLGHDRGLTYEQYF. CDR3 nucleotide sequence: TGTGCCAGCAGCTTAGGCCACGACAGGGGACTTACCTACGAGCAGTACTTC.

The chain carries TRBV6-1 and TRBJ1-5, with TRBD1 as a possible D gene (5 bases). Deletions cut 5 bases from V and 4 bases from J, with 9 bases between. The germline gives CDR1 MNHNS, CDR2 SASEGT. The CDR3 is made up of 13 amino acids. CDR3 nucleotide sequence: TGTGCCAGCAGTAGGGACTTGAATCAGCCCCAGCATTTT. It specifies CASSRDLNQPQHF.

This clonotype was recorded many times. The rearrangement uses TRBV19 and TRBJ1-5, with D hard to call. Trimming shortened V by 0 bases and J by 1 base, and 10 bases separated the two germline ends. CDR1 LNHDA and CDR2 SQIVND come from the germline V gene (reference sequence). The CDR3 length is 16 residues. For the CDR3, the DNA is TGTGCCAGTAGTATAGAGGCCGGGGTGAGCAATCAGCCCCAGCATTTT. Its translation is CASSIEAGVSNQPQHF.